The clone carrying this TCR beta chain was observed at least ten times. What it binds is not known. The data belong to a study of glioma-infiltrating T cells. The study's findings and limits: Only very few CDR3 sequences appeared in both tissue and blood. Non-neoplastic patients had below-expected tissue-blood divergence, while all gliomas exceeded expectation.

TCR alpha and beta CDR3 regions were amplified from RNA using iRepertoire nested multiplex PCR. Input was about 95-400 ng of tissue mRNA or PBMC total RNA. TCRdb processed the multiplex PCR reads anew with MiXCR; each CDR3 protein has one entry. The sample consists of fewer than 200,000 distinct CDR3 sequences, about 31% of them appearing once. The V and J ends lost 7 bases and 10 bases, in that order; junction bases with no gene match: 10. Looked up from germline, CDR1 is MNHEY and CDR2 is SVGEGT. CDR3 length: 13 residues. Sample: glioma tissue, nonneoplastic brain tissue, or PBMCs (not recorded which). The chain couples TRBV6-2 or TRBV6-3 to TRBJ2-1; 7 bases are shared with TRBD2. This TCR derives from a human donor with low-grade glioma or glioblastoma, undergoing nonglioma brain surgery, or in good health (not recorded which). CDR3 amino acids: CASIDETSREQFF. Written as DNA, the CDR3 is TGTGCCAGCATCGACGAGACTAGCCGGGAGCAGTTCTTC.